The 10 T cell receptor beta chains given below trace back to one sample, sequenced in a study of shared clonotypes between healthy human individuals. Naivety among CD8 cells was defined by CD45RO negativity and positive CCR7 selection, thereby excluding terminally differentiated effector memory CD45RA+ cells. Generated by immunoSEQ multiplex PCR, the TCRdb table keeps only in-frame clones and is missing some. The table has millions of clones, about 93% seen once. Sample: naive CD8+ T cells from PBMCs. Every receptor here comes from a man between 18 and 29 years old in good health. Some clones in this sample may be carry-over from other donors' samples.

As DNA, the CDR3 is TGTGCCAGCAGTACTAGCGGGAGGGTGTATGAGCAGTTCTTC. Translation: CASSTSGRVYEQFF. The chain is built from TRBV27 and TRBJ2-1, with 13 bases matching TRBD2. CDR1 and CDR2 (germline): MNHEY, SMNVEV (reference sequence). V shed 5 bases, J shed 8 bases, and the junction held 3 bases outside the gene matches. The CDR3 has 14 amino acids.

The chain's CDR3 is CASSQRTGPEQYF. In DNA form, the CDR3 reads TGCGCCAGCAGCCAGCGGACAGGGCCCGAGCAGTACTTC. The gene calls are TRBV4-3 and TRBJ2-7; 8 positions match TRBD1. From germline, CDR1 is LGHNA and CDR2 YSLEER. Germline trimming cut 3 bases from V and 6 bases from J; bases unmatched to any gene: 4. The CDR3 runs to 13 residues.

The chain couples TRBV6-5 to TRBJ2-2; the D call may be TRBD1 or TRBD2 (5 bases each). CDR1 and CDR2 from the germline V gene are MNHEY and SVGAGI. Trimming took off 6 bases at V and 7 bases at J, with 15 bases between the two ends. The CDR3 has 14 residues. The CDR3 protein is CASRSGRWGGELFF. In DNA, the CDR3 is TGTGCCAGCAGGTCGGGACGGTGGGGCGGGGAGCTGTTTTTT.

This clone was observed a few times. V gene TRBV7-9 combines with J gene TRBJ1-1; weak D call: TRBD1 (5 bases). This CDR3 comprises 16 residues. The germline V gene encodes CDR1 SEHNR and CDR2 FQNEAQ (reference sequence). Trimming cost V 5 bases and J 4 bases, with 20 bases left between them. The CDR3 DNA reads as TGTGCCAGCAGCCCCCCGGATCCGGGGCTTGCCACTGAAGCTTTCTTT. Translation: CASSPPDPGLATEAFF.

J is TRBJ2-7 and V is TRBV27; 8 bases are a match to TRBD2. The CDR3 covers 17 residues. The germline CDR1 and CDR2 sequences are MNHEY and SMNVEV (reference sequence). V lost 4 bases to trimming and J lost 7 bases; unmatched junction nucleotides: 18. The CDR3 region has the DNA TGTGCCAGCAGTTCAACCTCGCTAGCGGGCTACTTACTTGAGCAGTACTTC. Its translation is CASSSTSLAGYLLEQYF.

The CDR3 bases are TGTGCCAGCAGTTCCGGGACAGGATTTGGAGATGGGTATGGCTACACCTTC. Protein product: CASSSGTGFGDGYGYTF. The chain joins TRBV27 to TRBJ1-2, with TRBD1 matching over 8 bases. V dropped 4 bases and J dropped 5; count of bases not matched to a gene: 15. Germline lookup yields CDR1 MNHEY and CDR2 SMNVEV (reference sequence). CDR3 length equals 17 residues.

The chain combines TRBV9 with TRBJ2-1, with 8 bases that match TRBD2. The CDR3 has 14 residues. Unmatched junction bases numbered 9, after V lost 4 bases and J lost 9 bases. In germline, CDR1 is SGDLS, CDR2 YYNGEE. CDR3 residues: CASSHREGAPEQFF. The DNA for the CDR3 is TGTGCCAGCAGCCATCGGGAGGGCGCCCCTGAGCAGTTCTTC.

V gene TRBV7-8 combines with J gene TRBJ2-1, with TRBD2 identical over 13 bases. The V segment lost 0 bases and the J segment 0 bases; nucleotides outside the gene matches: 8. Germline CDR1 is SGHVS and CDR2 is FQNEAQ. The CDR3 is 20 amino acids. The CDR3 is CASSLALTSGRTSSYNEQFF. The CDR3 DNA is TGTGCCAGCAGCTTAGCCCTGACTAGCGGGAGGACGAGCTCCTACAATGAGCAGTTCTTC.

CDR3 sequence: CASSQGFRATDTQYF. The CDR3 DNA follows: TGCGCCAGCAGCCAAGGTTTCCGAGCCACAGATACGCAGTATTTT. The chain recombines TRBV4-3 with TRBJ2-3, with D uncertain. V was clipped by 1 base and J by 2 bases, with 10 bases between them. This CDR3 comprises 15 residues. Germline CDR1 is LGHNA and CDR2 is YSLEER.

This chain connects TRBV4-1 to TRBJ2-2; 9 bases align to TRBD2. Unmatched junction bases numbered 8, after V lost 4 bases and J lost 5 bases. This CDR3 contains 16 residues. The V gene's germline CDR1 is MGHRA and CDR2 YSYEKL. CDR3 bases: TGCGCCAGCAGCCCTATAGCGGGAGTATTGACCGGGGAGCTGTTTTTT. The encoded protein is CASSPIAGVLTGELFF.